This T cell receptor (beta chain) came from a study of T cell responses to AZD1222 COVID-19 vaccine (dated by TCRdb to the early 2020s). About the investigation overall: AZD1222 recipients given second doses at about 4 weeks or at about 12 weeks were pooled, since spike-specific TCR depth and breadth were not found to differ between the two schedules. A total of more than 230 trial participants underwent TCR sequencing, of whom about 210 received two doses of AZD1222 and around 26 received two doses of the MenACWY control vaccine. Trial participants were enrolled into age subgroups of 18-55, 56-69 and 70-plus years, which contained approximately 150, 30 and 60 TCR-sequenced participants, respectively.

Sample time point, as interpreted from the label and publication: baseline before first vaccination. Vaccinee samples came from UK trials COV001 and COV002, including a single-blind randomized controlled phase 2/3 trial of AZD1222 (ChAdOx1 nCoV-19) in healthy adults. For TCRbeta chain sequencing, PBMC samples from trial participants were taken at day 0 and at day 28 after the second dose. As to this clone: Its antigen is unknown. Base-call qualities are not available, and no considerably larger clone is one nucleotide away.

The CDR3 regions of human TCRbeta chains were analyzed by immunosequencing. From the authors' description of their analysis: TCRs in the repertoires were matched against a reference library of SARS-CoV-2-specific TCRs that had been generated with the MIRA antigen-specificity platform. Breadth was defined as the fraction of unique TCRs that were SARS-CoV-2-associated. Depth was defined as the fraction of total T cells that were SARS-CoV-2-associated. Using the MIRA data, each spike-specific TCR was assigned both to the spike region to which the TCR was reactive and to a CD4 or CD8 class. Log10-transformed breadth and depth values were compared by one-way ANOVA with Sidak's multiple comparisons tests. Not all clones reach the TCRdb copy of this immuneACCESS table, which keeps in-frame sequences only. Checked studies attribute under half of the gap to unresolved V genes and leave the rest unexplained. D and trimming were read from the DNA, whereas the V and J calls and clone size are those reported in that table. This sample holds more than 110,000 clones; around 93% were observed only once. 2.8% of the sample comes from the top ten.

Study-wide conclusions, independent of this receptor: Participants were mostly white British, with more females than males. The authors suggested clonal diversity may have been underestimated. Only five or six AZD1222 recipients were SARS-CoV-2 seropositive at baseline, limiting conclusions about previously exposed vaccinees. Reportedly, close to half of the unique spike-specific TCRs recognized epitopes lying outside the regions that are mutated in the B.1.351 and B.1.1.7 variants. Spike-specific TCR breadth and depth rose significantly after two AZD1222 doses compared with day 0 and with MenACWY recipients. The 56-69-year group was small, and its depth increase did not reach significance, likely because of low power. Vaccine-associated CD4 TCRs spanned the whole spike protein, with dominant responses in regions 160-218 and 743-854. Because no day 14 peak-response samples were available, repertoires were characterized only after the peak T cell response.

The CDR3 runs 14 residues from the cysteine to the phenylalanine. The CDR3 DNA has 42 bases and is translated from base 1. Based on the germline V gene (reference sequence), the CDR1 and CDR2 sequences are SGHNT and YYREEE. Relative to germline, V is 1 base shorter and J is 0 bases shorter, with 6 bases between their ends. This TCR was sampled from an adult in good health. Recombination joined TRBV5-4 with TRBJ2-3, and TRBD1 may be the D gene, going by 5 matching bases. The sample was peripheral blood, taken on day 0 of AZD1222 vaccination. This receptor has the CDR3 CASSLRGSTDTQYF. The nucleotide sequence is TGTGCCAGCAGCTTGAGGGGTAGCACAGATACGCAGTATTTT. Joined to the reference TRBV5-4 and TRBJ2-3 proteins, this CDR3 gives the full variable domain: ETGVTQSPTHLIKTRGQQVTLRCSSQSGHNTVSWYQQALGQGPQFIFQYYREEENGRGNFPPRFSGLQFPNYSSELNVNALELDDSALYLCASSLRGSTDTQYFGPGTRLTVL.